This entry concerns a single T cell receptor beta chain. The library labeled individual cDNA molecules by adding unique molecular identifiers to them. TCRdb used MiXCR to reprocess the RACE reads, holding one entry per CDR3 protein. Among about 77,000 distinct CDR3 sequences listed, around 9.4% were seen once. Indicated time point: healthy volunteer bleed at 6 weeks. The starting material, unfractionated whole blood, was used for total RNA extraction. These data come from a study of human T cells and chemical hapten exposure. Overall study context: Per-sample TCR yield variability stemmed mainly from small pooled library volume differences.

The CDR3 totals 14 residues. The germline gives CDR1 SEHNR, CDR2 FQNEAQ (reference sequence). Trimming removed 4 bases from V and 4 bases from J; junction bases left unmatched: 6. Sequencing input: whole blood. This chain joins TRBV7-9 and TRBJ2-7; TRBD1 aligns across 8 bases. This TCR was sampled from a female donor in good health. Some clones in this sample may be carry-over from other donors' samples. CDR3 loop: CASSSSGGTYEQYF. In DNA, the CDR3 is TGTGCCAGCAGCTCCTCAGGGGGCACGTACGAGCAGTACTTC.